This TCR beta chain was retrieved from a study of blood T cell repertoires in COVID-19. As for the study in general: T cells, B-cell-depleted T cells, or PBMCs provided the cDNA or gDNA that served as material.

Sequencing used immunoSEQ multiplex PCR; TCRdb keeps in-frame clones, though not all of them. The data contain roughly 460,000 clones, around nine tenths of them singletons. Germline-derived CDR1 and CDR2 are LNHNV and YYDKDF (reference sequence). CDR3 length: 14 residues. Losses at the gene ends were 0 bases for V and 2 bases for J; bases not matched to a gene: 1. The chain is built from TRBV15 and TRBJ2-7; 7 nucleotides agree with TRBD2. The receptor's source is a man between 18 and 29 years old with COVID-19, enrolled during active disease. The sample comprised peripheral blood. The CDR3 region has the DNA TGTGCCACCAGCAGAGACACTAGCGCCTACGAGCAGTACTTC. It codes for CATSRDTSAYEQYF.